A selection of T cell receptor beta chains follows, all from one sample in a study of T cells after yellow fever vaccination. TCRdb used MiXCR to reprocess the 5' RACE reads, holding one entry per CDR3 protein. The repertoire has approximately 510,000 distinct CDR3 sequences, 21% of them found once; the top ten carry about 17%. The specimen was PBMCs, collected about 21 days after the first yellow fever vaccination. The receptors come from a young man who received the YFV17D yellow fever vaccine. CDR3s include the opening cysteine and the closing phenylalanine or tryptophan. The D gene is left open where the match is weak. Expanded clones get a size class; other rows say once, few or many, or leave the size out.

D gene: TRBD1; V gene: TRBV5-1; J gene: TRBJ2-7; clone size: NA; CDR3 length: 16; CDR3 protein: CASSLTGQASSYEQYF; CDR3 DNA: TGCGCCAGCAGCCTGACAGGGCAGGCTAGCTCCTACGAGCAGTACTTC
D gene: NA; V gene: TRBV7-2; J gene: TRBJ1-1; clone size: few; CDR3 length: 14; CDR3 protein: CASSRNTRDTEAFF; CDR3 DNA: TGTGCCAGCAGCCGCAACACGAGGGACACTGAAGCTTTCTTT
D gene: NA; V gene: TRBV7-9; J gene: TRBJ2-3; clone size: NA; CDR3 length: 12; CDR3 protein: CASRGGSDTQYF; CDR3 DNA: TGTGCCAGCAGGGGGGGATCAGATACGCAGTATTTT
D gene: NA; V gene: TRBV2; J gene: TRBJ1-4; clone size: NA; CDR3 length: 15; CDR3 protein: CASSLRRNLNEKLFF; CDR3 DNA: TGTGCCAGCAGTCTCCGACGGAATCTGAATGAAAAACTGTTTTTT
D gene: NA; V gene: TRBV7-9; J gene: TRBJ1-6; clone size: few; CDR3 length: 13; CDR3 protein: CASRRDFNSPLHF; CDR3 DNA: TGTGCCAGCCGCCGGGATTTTAATTCACCCCTCCACTTT
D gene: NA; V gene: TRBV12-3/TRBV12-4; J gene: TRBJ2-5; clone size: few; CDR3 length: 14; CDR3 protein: CASSTRRGLETQYF; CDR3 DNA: TGTGCCAGCAGTACTCGGAGAGGGTTGGAGACCCAGTACTTC
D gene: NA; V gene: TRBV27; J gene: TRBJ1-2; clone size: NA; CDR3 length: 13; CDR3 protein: CASSLGPPHGYTF; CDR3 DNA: TGTGCCAGCAGCCTGGGGCCCCCGCATGGCTACACCTTC
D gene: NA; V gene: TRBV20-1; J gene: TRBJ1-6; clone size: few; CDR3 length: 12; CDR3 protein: CSARQANSPLHF; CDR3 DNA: TGCAGTGCTAGACAGGCAAATTCACCCCTCCACTTT
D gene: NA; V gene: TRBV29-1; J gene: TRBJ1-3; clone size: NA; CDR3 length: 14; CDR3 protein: CSVLTGMGGNTIYF; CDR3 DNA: TGCAGCGTCCTTACAGGGATGGGAGGAAACACCATATATTTT
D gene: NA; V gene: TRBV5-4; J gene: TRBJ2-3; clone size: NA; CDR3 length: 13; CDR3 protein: CASSLENTDTQYF; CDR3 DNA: TGTGCCAGCAGCTTGGAGAACACAGATACGCAGTATTTT
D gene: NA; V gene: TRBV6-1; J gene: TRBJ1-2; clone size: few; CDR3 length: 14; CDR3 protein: CASSQRSVFYGYTF; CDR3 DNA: TGTGCCAGCAGCCAACGGTCCGTTTTCTATGGCTACACCTTC
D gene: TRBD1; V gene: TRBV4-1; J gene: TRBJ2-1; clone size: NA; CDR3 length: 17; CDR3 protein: CASSRNLRDRGGHEQFF; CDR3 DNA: TGCGCCAGCAGCAGAAACTTACGGGACAGGGGAGGACATGAGCAGTTCTTC
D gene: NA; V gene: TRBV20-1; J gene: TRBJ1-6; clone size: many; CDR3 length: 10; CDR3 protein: CSAGGLTLHF; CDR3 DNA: TGCAGTGCTGGAGGACTGACCCTCCACTTT
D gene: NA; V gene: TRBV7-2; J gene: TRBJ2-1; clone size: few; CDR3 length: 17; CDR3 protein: CASSSSWGRGSYNEQFF; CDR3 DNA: TGTGCCAGCAGCTCCTCCTGGGGGCGGGGGTCCTACAATGAGCAGTTCTTC
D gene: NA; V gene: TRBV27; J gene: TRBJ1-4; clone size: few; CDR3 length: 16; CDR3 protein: CASSRTGSPTNEKLFF; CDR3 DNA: TGTGCCAGCAGTCGAACAGGGTCTCCAACTAATGAAAAACTGTTTTTT
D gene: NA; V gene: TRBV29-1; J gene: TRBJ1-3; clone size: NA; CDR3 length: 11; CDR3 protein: CSVEAGNTIYF; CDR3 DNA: TGCAGCGTTGAAGCCGGAAACACCATATATTTT
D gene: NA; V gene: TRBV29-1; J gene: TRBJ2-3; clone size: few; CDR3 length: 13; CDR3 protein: CSVEIAIPDTQYF; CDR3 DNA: TGCAGCGTTGAGATAGCTATTCCAGATACGCAGTATTTT
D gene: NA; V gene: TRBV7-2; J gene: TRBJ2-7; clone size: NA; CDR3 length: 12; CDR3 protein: CASSFRGGEQYF; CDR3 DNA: TGTGCCAGCAGCTTCCGAGGGGGGGAGCAGTACTTC
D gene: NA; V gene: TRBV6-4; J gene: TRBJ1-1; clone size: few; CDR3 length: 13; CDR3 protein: CASKRGANTEAFF; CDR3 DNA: TGTGCCAGCAAGCGGGGCGCGAACACTGAAGCTTTCTTT
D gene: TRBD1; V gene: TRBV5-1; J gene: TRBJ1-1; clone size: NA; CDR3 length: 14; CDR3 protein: CASSRTGGATEAFF; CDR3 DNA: TGCGCCAGCAGCCGGACAGGGGGCGCGACTGAAGCTTTCTTT
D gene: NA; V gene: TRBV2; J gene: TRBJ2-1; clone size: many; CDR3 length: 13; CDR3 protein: CASTTASDNEQFF; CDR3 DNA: TGTGCCAGCACCACCGCCTCGGACAATGAGCAGTTCTTC
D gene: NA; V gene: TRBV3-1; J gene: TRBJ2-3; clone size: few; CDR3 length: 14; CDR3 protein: CASSQQISTDTQYF; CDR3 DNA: TGTGCCAGCAGCCAACAGATTAGCACAGATACGCAGTATTTT
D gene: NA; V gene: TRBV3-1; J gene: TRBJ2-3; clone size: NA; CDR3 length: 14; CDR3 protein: CASSRPAGTDTQYF; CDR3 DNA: TGTGCCAGCAGCCGTCCTGCGGGGACAGATACGCAGTATTTT